The entry that follows covers one TCR beta chain sequence. Germline values: CDR1 MNHEY, CDR2 SVGAGI. Trimming left V 8 bases short and J 2 bases short, with 14 bases between. This CDR3 is 14 amino acids long. Generated by immunoSEQ multiplex PCR, the TCRdb table keeps only in-frame clones and is missing some. The table lists 60,000 to 75,000 clones, about nine tenths of them singletons, with less than 2.5% in the top ten. This sample is drawn from a study of blood T cell repertoires in COVID-19. The rearrangement uses TRBV6-5 and TRBJ2-3; D remains ambiguous. The clonotype was recovered from a man between 25 and 39 years old with acute or convalescent COVID-19. Sequencing was done on a sample of peripheral blood. The CDR3 region has the DNA TGTGCCAGCCGGGTAGCCACCGCCACAGATACGCAGTATTTT. It encodes CASRVATATDTQYF.